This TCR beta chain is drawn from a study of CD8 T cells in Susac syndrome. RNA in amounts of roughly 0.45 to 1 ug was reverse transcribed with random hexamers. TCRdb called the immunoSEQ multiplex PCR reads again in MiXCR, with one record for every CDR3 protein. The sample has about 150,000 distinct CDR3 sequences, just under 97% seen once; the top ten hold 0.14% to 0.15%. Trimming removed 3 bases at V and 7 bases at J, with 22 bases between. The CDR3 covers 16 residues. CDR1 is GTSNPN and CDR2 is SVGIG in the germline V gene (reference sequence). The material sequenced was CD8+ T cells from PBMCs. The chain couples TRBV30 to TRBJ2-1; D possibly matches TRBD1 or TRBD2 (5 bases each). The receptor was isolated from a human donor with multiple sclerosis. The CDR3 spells CAWSHDGTPTENEQFF. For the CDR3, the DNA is TGTGCCTGGAGCCACGACGGGACGCCTACGGAAAATGAGCAGTTCTTC.